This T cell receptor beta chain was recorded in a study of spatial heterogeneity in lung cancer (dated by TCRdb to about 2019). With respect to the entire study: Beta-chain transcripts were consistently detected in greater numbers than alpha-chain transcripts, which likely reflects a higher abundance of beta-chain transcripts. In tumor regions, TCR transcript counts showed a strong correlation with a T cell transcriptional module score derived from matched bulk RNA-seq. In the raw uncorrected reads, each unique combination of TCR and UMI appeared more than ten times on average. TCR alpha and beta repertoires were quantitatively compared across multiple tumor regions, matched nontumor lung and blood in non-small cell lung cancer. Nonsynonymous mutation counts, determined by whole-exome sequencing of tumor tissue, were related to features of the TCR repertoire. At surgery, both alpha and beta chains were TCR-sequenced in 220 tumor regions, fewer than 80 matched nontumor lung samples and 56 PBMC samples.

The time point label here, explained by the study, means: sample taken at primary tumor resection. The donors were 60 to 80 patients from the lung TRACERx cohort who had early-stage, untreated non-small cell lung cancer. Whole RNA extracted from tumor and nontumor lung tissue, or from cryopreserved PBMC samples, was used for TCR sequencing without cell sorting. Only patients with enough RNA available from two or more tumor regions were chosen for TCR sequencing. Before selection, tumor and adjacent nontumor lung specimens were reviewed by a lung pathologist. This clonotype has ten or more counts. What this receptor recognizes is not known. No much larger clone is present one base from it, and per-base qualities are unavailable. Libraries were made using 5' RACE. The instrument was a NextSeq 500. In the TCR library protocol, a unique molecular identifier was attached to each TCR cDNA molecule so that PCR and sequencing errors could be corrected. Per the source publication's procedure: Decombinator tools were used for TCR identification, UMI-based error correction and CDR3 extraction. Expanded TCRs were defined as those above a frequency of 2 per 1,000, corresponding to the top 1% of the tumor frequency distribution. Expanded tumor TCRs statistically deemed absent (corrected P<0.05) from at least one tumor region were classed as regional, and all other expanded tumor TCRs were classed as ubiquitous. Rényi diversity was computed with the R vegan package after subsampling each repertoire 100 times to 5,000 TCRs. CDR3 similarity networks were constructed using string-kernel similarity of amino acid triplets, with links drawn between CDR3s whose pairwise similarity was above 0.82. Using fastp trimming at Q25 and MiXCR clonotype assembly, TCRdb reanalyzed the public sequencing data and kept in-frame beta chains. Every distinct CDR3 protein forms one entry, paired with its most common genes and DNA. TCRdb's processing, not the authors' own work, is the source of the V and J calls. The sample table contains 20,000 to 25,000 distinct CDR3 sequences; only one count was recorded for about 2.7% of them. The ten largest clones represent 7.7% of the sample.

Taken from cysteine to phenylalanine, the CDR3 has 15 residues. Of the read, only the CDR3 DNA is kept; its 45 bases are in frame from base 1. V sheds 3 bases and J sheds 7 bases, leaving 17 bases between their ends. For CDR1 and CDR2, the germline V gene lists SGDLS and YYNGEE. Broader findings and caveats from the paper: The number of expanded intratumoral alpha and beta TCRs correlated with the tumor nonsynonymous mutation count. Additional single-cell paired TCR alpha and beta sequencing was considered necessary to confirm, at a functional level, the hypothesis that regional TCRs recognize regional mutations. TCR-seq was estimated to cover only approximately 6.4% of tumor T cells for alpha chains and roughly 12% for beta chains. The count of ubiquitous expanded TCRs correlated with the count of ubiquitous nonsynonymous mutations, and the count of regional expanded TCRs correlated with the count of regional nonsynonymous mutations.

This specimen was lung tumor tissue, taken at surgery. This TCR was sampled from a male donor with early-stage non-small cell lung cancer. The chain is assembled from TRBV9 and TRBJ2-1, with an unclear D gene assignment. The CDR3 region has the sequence CASSARAFSENEQFF. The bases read TGTGCCAGCAGCGCCCGAGCTTTTTCTGAGAATGAGCAGTTCTTC.